Following are 6 T cell receptor beta chains from one sample sequenced in a study of T cells in women clearing cervical HPV infection. Sequencing was performed with immunoSEQ multiplex PCR; in TCRdb, only in-frame clones are kept and a portion is missing. Here the sample table reports around 30,000 clones. The sample comprised blood buffy coat. These receptors originate from a woman aged 18 to 75 with a cervical HPV16 infection that either progressed to CIN3+ or cleared (not recorded which).

Concerning this clone: Read coverage stops 3 residues before the CDR3 terminus; the germline J gene supplies the remainder. The rearrangement uses TRBV20-1 and TRBJ2-7, with 7 positions matching TRBD2. Germline loops: CDR1 DFQATT, CDR2 SNEGSKA (reference sequence). J lost 0 bases, V lost 5 bases, and 10 bases had no gene match. This CDR3 has 15 residues. CDR3 protein: CSAERSGPLSYEQYF. The sequenced part of the CDR3 DNA is TGCAGTGCTGAACGTAGCGGGCCCCTCTCCTACGAG.

To note about this clone: The sequence runs out 3 residues before the end of the CDR3; the remainder is reconstructed from the germline J gene. The genes are TRBV19 and TRBJ2-3; tentative D call: TRBD2 (5 bases). CDR1 is LNHDA, CDR2 SQIVND, per germline (reference sequence). This CDR3 is built from 15 residues. CDR3 DNA (partial): TGTGCCAGTAGTATAGCTTCAGCTAGCAATCAGCCG. It specifies CASSIASASNQP. The CDR3, in full, reads CASSIASASNQPQYF.

Comment on this clone: The DNA ends 3 residues before the CDR3 does, and the rest of the CDR3 is filled in from the germline J gene. This rearrangement joins TRBV2 to TRBJ1-6; D uncertain. The CDR3 spans 11 residues. CDR1 is SNHLY and CDR2 is FYNNEI in the germline V gene. With 8 bases removed from V and 9 bases from J, the gap between germline ends came to 8 bases. CDR3 loop: CASQRPSPLHF. The CDR3 bases that were read are TGTGCCAGCCAGAGGCCTTCACCC.

Notes on this clone: The CDR3 is cut off 3 residues early in the read; its end comes from the germline J gene. The J gene is TRBJ1-1, the V gene TRBV2; D is unclear. The germline V gene encodes CDR1 SNHLY and CDR2 FYNNEI. Trimming removed 3 bases at V and 0 bases at J, with 8 bases between. This CDR3 has 14 residues. The CDR3 here is CASSDEGLNTEAFF. The part of the CDR3 DNA that was read is TGTGCCAGCAGTGACGAGGGTTTGAACACTGAA.

Concerning this clone itself: The read ends 3 residues early relative to the CDR3; the germline J gene fills the gap. The chain couples TRBV18 to TRBJ1-2, with no clear D. This CDR3 is built from 11 residues. Germline CDR1 reads KGHSH; CDR2 reads LQKENI. The CDR3 bases that were read are TGTGCCAGCTCACCCGCAGATACC. It codes for CASSPADT. The full-length CDR3 reads as CASSPADTYTF.

Concerning this clone: Sequencing ends 3 residues short of the CDR3 end; the germline J gene provides the rest. The chain joins TRBV29-1 to TRBJ2-3; tentatively, D is TRBD1 (5 bases). Trimming pared 6 bases from V and 6 bases from J, leaving 13 bases between. CDR3 length: 12 residues. Germline V lookup: CDR1 SQVTM, CDR2 ANQGSEA. The CDR3 bases that were read are TGCAGCGTGGCCCGACAGTCGGATACG. This translates into CSVARQSDT. The CDR3 reads in full as CSVARQSDTQYF.